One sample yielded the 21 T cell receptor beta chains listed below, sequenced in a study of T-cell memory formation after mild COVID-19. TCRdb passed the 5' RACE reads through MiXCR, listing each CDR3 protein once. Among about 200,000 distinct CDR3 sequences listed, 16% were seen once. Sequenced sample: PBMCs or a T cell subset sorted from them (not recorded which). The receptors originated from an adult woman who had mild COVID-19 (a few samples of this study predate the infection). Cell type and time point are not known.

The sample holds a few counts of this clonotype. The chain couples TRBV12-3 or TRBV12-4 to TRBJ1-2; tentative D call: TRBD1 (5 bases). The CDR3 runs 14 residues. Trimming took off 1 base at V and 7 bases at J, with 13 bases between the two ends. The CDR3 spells CASSLGGASSGYTF. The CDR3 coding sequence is TGTGCCAGCAGTTTAGGAGGGGCTAGCAGTGGCTACACCTTC.

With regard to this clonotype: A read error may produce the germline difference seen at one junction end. CDR3 amino acids: CDSSLAGGATEAFF. The CDR3 DNA sequence: TGTGACAGCAGTTTAGCGGGAGGGGCCACTGAAGCTTTCTTT. The chain joins TRBV12-3 or TRBV12-4 to TRBJ1-1, with a tentative D call TRBD1 (5 bases). The CDR3 contains 14 residues.

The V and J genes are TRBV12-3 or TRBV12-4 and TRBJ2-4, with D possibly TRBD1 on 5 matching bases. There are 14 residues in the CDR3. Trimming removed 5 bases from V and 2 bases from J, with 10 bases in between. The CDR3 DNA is TGTGCCAGCAGTAGGGGCATCCCCAAAAACATTCAGTACTTC. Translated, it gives CASSRGIPKNIQYF.

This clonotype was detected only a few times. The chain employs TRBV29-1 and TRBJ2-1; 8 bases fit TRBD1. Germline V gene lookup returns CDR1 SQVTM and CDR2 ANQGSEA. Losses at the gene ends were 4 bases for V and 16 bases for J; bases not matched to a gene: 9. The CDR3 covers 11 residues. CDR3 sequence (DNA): TGCAGCGTTGTAGGCAGGGGGCAACAATTCTTC. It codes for CSVVGRGQQFF.

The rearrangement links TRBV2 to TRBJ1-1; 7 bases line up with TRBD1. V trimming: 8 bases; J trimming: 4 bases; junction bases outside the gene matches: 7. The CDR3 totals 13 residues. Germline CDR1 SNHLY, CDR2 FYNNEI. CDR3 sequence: CASSREGATEAFF. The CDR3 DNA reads TGTGCCAGCTCCAGGGAGGGGGCCACTGAAGCTTTCTTT.

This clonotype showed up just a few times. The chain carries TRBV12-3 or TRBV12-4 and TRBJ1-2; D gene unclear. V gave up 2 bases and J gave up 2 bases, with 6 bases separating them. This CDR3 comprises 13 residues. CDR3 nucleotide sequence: TGTGCCAGCAGTTTAAAGAGGAACTATGGCTACACCTTC. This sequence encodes CASSLKRNYGYTF.

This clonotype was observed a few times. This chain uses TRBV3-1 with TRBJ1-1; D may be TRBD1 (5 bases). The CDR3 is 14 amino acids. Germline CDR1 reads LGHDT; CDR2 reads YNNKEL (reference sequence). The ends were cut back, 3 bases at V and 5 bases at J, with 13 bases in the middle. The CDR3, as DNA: TGTGCCAGCAGCCAGCCCGGGGGAGGTACTGAAGCTTTCTTT. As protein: CASSQPGGGTEAFF.

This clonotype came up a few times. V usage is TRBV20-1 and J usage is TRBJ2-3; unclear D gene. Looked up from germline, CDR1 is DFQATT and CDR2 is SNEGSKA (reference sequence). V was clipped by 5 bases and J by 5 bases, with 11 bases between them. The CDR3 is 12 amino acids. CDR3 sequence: CSARVVGDTQYF. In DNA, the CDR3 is TGCAGTGCTCGAGTAGTCGGAGATACGCAGTATTTT.

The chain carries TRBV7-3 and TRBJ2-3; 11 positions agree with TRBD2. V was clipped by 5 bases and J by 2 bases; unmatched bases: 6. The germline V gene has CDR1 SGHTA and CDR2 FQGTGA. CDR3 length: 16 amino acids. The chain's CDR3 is CASSTTSGGNTDTQYF. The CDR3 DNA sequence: TGTGCCAGCAGCACAACTAGCGGGGGCAACACAGATACGCAGTATTTT.

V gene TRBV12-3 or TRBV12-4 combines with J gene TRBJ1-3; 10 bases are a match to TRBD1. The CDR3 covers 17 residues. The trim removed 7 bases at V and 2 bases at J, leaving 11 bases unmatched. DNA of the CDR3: TGTGCCAGCATTACCCGGGACAGGGGAACGGCTGGAAACACCATATATTTT. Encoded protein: CASITRDRGTAGNTIYF.

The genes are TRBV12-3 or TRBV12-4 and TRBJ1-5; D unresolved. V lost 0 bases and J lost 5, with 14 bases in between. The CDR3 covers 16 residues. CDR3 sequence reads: CASSLARVAAHQPQHF. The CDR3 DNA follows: TGTGCCAGCAGTTTAGCGCGGGTGGCAGCCCATCAGCCCCAGCATTTT.

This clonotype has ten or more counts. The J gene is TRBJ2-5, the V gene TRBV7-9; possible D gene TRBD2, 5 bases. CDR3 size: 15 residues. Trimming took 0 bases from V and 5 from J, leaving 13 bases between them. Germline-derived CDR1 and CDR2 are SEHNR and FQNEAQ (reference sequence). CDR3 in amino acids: CASSLAVGSLETQYF. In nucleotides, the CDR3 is TGTGCCAGCAGCTTAGCGGTTGGGAGCCTGGAGACCCAGTACTTC. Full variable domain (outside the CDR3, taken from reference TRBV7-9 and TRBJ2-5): DTGVSQNPRHKITKRGQNVTFRCDPISEHNRLYWYRQTLGQGPEFLTYFQNEAQLEKSRLLSDRFSAERPKGSFSTLEIQRTEQGDSAMYLCASSLAVGSLETQYFGPGTRLLVL.

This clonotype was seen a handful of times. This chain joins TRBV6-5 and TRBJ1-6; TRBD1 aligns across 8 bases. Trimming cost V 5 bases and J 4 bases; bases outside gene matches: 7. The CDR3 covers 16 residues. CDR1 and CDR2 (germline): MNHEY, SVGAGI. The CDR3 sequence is CASSLGQVNYNSPLHF. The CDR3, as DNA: TGTGCCAGCAGTCTGGGACAGGTTAATTATAATTCACCCCTCCACTTT.

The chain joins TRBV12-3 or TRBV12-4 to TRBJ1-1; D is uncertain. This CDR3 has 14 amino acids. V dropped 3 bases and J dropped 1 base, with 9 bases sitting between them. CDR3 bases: TGTGCCAGCAGTTTCGGCGGGTCGAACACTGAAGCTTTCTTT. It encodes CASSFGGSNTEAFF.

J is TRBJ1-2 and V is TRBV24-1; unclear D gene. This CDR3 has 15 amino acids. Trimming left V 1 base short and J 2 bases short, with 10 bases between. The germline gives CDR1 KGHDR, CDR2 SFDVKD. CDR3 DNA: TGTGCCACCAGTGATTTTTCGGGAGGAAACTATGGCTACACCTTC. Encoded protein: CATSDFSGGNYGYTF.

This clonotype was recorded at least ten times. CDR3 amino acids: CATSDFLETPFTEAFF. The CDR3, as DNA: TGTGCCACCAGTGATTTCTTGGAGACACCATTCACTGAAGCTTTCTTT. V and J are TRBV24-1 and TRBJ1-1; D remains ambiguous. The germline V gene encodes CDR1 KGHDR and CDR2 SFDVKD. The CDR3 consists of 16 residues. V lost 1 base and J 4 bases, leaving 15 bases between the germline ends.

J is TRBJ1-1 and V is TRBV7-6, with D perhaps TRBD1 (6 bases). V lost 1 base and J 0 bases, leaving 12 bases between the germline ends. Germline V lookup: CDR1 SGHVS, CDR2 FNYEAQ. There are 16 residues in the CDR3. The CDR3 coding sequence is TGTGCCAGCAGCTTAGTGGGGGGGCAACTGAACACTGAAGCTTTCTTT. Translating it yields CASSLVGGQLNTEAFF.

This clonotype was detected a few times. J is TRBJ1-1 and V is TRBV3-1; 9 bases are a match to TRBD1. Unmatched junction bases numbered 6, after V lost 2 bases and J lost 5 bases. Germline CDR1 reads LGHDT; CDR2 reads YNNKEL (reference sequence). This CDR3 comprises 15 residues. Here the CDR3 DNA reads TGTGCCAGCAGCCAACAACCGGGACAGGGTACTGAAGCTTTCTTT. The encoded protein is CASSQQPGQGTEAFF.

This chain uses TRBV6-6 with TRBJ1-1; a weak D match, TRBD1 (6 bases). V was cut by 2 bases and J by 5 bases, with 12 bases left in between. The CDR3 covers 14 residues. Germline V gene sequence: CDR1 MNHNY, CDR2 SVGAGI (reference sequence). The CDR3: CASSYGRGRTEAFF. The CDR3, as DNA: TGTGCCAGCAGTTACGGCAGGGGTAGGACTGAAGCTTTCTTT.

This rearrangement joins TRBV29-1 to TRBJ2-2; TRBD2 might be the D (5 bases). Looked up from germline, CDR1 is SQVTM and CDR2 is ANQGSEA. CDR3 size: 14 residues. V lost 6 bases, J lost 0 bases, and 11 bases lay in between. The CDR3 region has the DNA TGCAGCGTGGAGAGGGTCGCGAACACCGGGGAGCTGTTTTTT. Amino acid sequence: CSVERVANTGELFF.

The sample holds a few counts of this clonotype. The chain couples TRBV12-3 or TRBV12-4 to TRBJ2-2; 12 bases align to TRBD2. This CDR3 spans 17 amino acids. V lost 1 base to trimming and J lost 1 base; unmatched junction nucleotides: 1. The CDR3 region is CASSLGGLAGNTGELFF. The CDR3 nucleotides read TGTGCCAGCAGTTTAGGGGGACTAGCGGGGAACACCGGGGAGCTGTTTTTT.